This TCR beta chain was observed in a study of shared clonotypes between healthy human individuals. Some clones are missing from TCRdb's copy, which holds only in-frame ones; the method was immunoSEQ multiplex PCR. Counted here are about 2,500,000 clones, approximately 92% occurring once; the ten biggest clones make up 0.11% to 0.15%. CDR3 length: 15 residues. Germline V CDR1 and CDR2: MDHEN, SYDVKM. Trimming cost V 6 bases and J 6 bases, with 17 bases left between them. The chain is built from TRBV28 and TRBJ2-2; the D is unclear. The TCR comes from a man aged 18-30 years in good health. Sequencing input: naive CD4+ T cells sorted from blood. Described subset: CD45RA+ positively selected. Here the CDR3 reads CASSRIIYDAGELFF. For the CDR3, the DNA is TGTGCCAGCAGCCGTATTATCTACGATGCCGGGGAGCTGTTTTTT.